The TCR beta chain described here comes from a study of CD8 T cells in Susac syndrome. The RNA input was about 0.5 to 1 ug, and it was reverse transcribed with random hexamers. Each CDR3 protein is one row after TCRdb ran MiXCR on the immunoSEQ multiplex PCR reads. The table has 100,000 to 150,000 distinct CDR3 sequences, about 95% seen once; the top ten hold more than 0.095%. This CDR3 is 13 amino acids long. The germline CDR1 and CDR2 sequences are SNHLY and FYNNEI. Deletions cut 7 bases from V and 5 bases from J, with 15 bases between. CD8+ and CD4+ T cells taken from blood had their TCR beta sequenced.

Material for sequencing was CD4+ T cells from PBMCs. The sequence was obtained from a human donor in good health. This chain joins TRBV2 and TRBJ2-7; D is perhaps TRBD1 (5 bases). The CDR3 region has the DNA TGTGCCAGCAACGACAGACGCTCGGACGAGCAGTACTTC. This codes for CASNDRRSDEQYF.